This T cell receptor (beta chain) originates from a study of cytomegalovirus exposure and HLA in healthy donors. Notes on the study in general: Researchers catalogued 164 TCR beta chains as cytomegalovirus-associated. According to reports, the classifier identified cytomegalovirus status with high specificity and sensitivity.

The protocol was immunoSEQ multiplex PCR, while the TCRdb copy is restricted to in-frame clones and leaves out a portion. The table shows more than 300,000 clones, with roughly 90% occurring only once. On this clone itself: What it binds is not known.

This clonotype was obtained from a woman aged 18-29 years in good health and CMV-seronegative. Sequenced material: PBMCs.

The DNA of the CDR3 is TGTGCCAGCAGTGAATTTGGAGCAGGAGACGACAGGCAGCCCCAGCATTTT. It encodes CASSEFGAGDDRQPQHF. The chain recombines TRBV25-1 with TRBJ1-5; a possible D gene is TRBD1 (6 bases). Per germline, CDR1 MGHDK and CDR2 SYGVNS. This CDR3 is built from 17 residues. Trimming pared 1 base from V and 7 bases from J, leaving 20 bases between.